Each of the 23 T cell receptor beta chains below was sequenced from the same sample in a study of T cells in Graves' hyperthyroidism and ophthalmopathy. RNA transcripts yielded amplified TCR beta CDR3 regions. HTBI primers were employed in a first-round RT-PCR of the TCR CDR3. TCRdb called the multiplex PCR reads again in MiXCR, with one record for every CDR3 protein. The sample has under 650,000 distinct CDR3 sequences, about a sixth seen once. Sequencing input: blood. The receptor set was obtained from a woman aged 25 to 39 with Graves' hyperthyroidism.

A few counts support this clonotype. The chain is built from TRBV7-2 and TRBJ2-3, with 7 bases lining up with TRBD1. Germline V gene data show CDR1 as SGHTA and CDR2 as FQGNSA. This CDR3 spans 15 amino acids. V shed 0 bases, J shed 6 bases, and the junction held 6 bases outside the gene matches. CDR3 nucleotide sequence: TGTGCCAGCAGCTTAGCGGAACTAGGGGGCGATACGCAGTATTTT. It yields the protein CASSLAELGGDTQYF.

This clonotype has more than one count but fewer than ten. Given a much more abundant clone one base away, this may be a read error. The chain uses TRBV20-1 and TRBJ2-1; D uncertain. This CDR3 is 14 amino acids long. Germline CDR1 DFQATT, CDR2 SNEGSKA (reference sequence). CDR3 sequence (DNA): TGCAGTGCAAGACCCAGGAACAACTACAATGAGCAGCTCTTC. The encoded protein is CSARPRNNYNEQLF.

At least ten counts were recorded for this clonotype. J is TRBJ2-7 and V is TRBV18; D remains unclear. This CDR3 spans 14 amino acids. The V end lost 2 bases, the J end lost 0 bases, and 8 bases lay between the germline ends. The germline CDR1 and CDR2 sequences are KGHSH and LQKENI. CDR3 nucleotides: TGTGCCAGCTCACCAGGTGAGAGCTCCTACGAGCAGTACTTC. Its translation: CASSPGESSYEQYF.

The CDR3 loop reads CASSERQGGQPQHF. The CDR3 DNA is TGTGCCAGCTCGGAAAGACAGGGGGGGCAGCCCCAGCATTTT. The chain carries TRBV18 and TRBJ1-5; 9 bases line up with TRBD1. CDR1 is KGHSH and CDR2 is LQKENI in the germline V gene. This CDR3 comprises 14 residues. Losses at the gene ends were 6 bases for V and 7 bases for J; bases not matched to a gene: 7.

This clonotype was counted many times. This rearrangement joins TRBV20-1 to TRBJ1-6; 8 nucleotides agree with TRBD1. The junction had 12 bases not matched to a gene; V was cut back by 1 base and J by 10 bases. Germline V gene lookup returns CDR1 DFQATT and CDR2 SNEGSKA (reference sequence). The CDR3 spans 16 residues. The chain's CDR3 is CSARGPGGGESSPLHF. In nucleotides, the CDR3 is TGCAGTGCTAGAGGCCCAGGGGGCGGAGAGTCGTCACCCCTCCACTTT.

This clonotype was recorded at least ten times. The CDR3 DNA reads as TGTGCCAGCAGTTCCCAGGGCTACACTGAAGCTTTCTTT. Protein: CASSSQGYTEAFF. The chain recombines TRBV6-1 with TRBJ1-1, with D perhaps TRBD1 (5 bases). V dropped 5 bases and J dropped 3 bases, with 10 bases sitting between them. Germline V gives CDR1 MNHNS, CDR2 SASEGT. The CDR3 contains 13 residues.

This clonotype was seen ten or more times. The chain recombines TRBV30 with TRBJ2-1, with 7 bases identical to TRBD2. The V segment lost 5 bases and the J segment 4 bases; nucleotides outside the gene matches: 11. CDR3 length equals 15 residues. The V gene's germline CDR1 is GTSNPN and CDR2 SVGIG (reference sequence). In nucleotides, the CDR3 is TGTGCCTGGGTTGACCGGGACTACCCTTACAATGAGCAGTTCTTC. It is translated as CAWVDRDYPYNEQFF.

There are many counts of this clonotype. The chain couples TRBV5-5 to TRBJ1-1; possibly TRBD1 for D (6 bases). Germline V gene data show CDR1 as SGHKS and CDR2 as YYEKEE (reference sequence). The CDR3 has 15 residues. V gave up 4 bases and J gave up 3 bases, with 16 bases separating them. The CDR3 nucleotides are TGTGCCAGCAGCCCCCGACAGGCAGGGGACACTGAAGCTTTCTTT. This sequence encodes CASSPRQAGDTEAFF.

In this sample, this clonotype turned up a few times. In nucleotides, the CDR3 is TGTGCCAGCAGCTTGGTTGTCCAGGTTAACACTGAAGCTTTCTTT. This gives the protein CASSLVVQVNTEAFF. This rearrangement joins TRBV5-5 to TRBJ1-1; D remains ambiguous. The CDR3 covers 15 residues. The germline gives CDR1 SGHKS, CDR2 YYEKEE (reference sequence). The V gene lost 0 bases and the J gene lost 2 bases, with 11 bases spanning the gap.

The genes are TRBV10-1 and TRBJ2-4, with 9 bases lining up with TRBD2. The V gene end was trimmed by 6 bases and the J gene end by 4 bases; junction bases not matched to a gene: 16. This CDR3 has 18 residues. Germline CDR1 reads WNHNN; CDR2 reads SYGVQD (reference sequence). The CDR3 DNA sequence: TGCGCCAGCAGCCCCGGCAAAGCCGCGGGAGGGACAAAAAACATTCAGTACTTC. Protein sequence: CASSPGKAAGGTKNIQYF.

This clonotype was found a few times. This sequence joins TRBV7-9 and TRBJ2-7, with 9 bases aligning to TRBD2. The CDR3 is made up of 17 amino acids. V gave up 0 bases and J gave up 1 base; unmatched junction bases: 7. In germline, CDR1 is SEHNR, CDR2 FQNEAQ (reference sequence). The CDR3 nucleotides are TGTGCCAGCAGCTTAGCAAGTACGGCGGGAGGGTCCTACGAGCAGTACTTC. It translates to CASSLASTAGGSYEQYF.

J is TRBJ2-1 and V is TRBV7-8; no reliable D call. Germline V gene data show CDR1 as SGHVS and CDR2 as FQNEAQ. The germline V and J ends were trimmed by 0 bases and 0 bases, with 9 bases remaining between them. The CDR3 spans 16 residues. The CDR3 DNA sequence: TGTGCCAGCAGCTTAGCTCCTTGGGGCTCCTACAATGAGCAGTTCTTC. Translated: CASSLAPWGSYNEQFF.

A word on this clonotype: One end of the junction is discordant with germline, which a read error may explain. The chain is built from TRBV7-6 and TRBJ1-1; D perhaps matches TRBD1 (5 bases). Germline assignment: CDR1 SGHVS and CDR2 FNYEAQ. CDR3 length: 13 residues. CDR3 nucleotide sequence: TGTGCCAGCACCTTAGGGGCCACTGATGAAGCTTTCTTT. This encodes CASTLGATDEAFF.

This clonotype appeared many times. This chain uses TRBV15 with TRBJ2-5; 10 bases match TRBD2. Trimming removed 0 bases from V and 3 bases from J; junction bases left unmatched: 7. This CDR3 comprises 17 residues. CDR1 is LNHNV and CDR2 is YYDKDF in the germline V gene (reference sequence). The CDR3 loop reads CATSRDRPLAGEETQYF. The CDR3 DNA follows: TGTGCCACCAGCAGAGATCGTCCCCTAGCGGGAGAAGAGACCCAGTACTTC.

Many counts were recorded for this clonotype. V and J are TRBV28 and TRBJ2-7; D might be TRBD2 (6 bases). Trimming took 6 bases from V and 3 from J, leaving 12 bases between them. Germline loops: CDR1 MDHEN, CDR2 SYDVKM. The CDR3 loop spans 13 amino acids. In nucleotides, the CDR3 is TGTGCCAGCAGGAGCGGGTCCCTCTACGAGCAGTACTTC. This codes for CASRSGSLYEQYF. Together with reference TRBV28 and TRBJ2-7, the CDR3 gives the full variable domain: DVKVTQSSRYLVKRTGEKVFLECVQDMDHENMFWYRQDPGLGLRLIYFSYDVKMKEKGDIPEGYSVSREKKERFSLILESASTNQTSMYLCASRSGSLYEQYFGPGTRLTVT.

This clonotype showed up just a few times. J is TRBJ2-1 and V is TRBV11-3; 8 bases agree with TRBD2. Unmatched junction bases numbered 7, after V lost 4 bases and J lost 5 bases. Germline CDR1 is SGHNT and CDR2 is YENEEA. The CDR3 is 15 residues long. The CDR3 nucleotides read TGTGCCAGCAGCTCAGTGAGCGGGGGTCACAATGAGCAGTTCTTC. It translates to CASSSVSGGHNEQFF.

Details on this clonotype: A much larger clonotype is one base distant, so this may be a read error. V usage is TRBV11-2 and J usage is TRBJ2-4; D tentatively reads TRBD1 or TRBD2 (6 bases each). CDR1 and CDR2 from the germline V gene are SGHAT and FQNNGV. The CDR3 length is 16 residues. The CDR3 nucleotides are TGTGCCAGCAGCTTATGGGGGGCTCTAGCCAAAAACACTCAGTACTTC. It is translated as CASSLWGALAKNTQYF.

This clonotype showed up just a few times. V gene TRBV24-1 combines with J gene TRBJ1-2; 7 bases line up with TRBD1. Germline-derived CDR1 and CDR2 are KGHDR and SFDVKD. CDR3 length: 17 residues. J was trimmed by 2 bases and V by 3 bases; bases with no gene match: 11. The CDR3 is CATSDSGTGTVNYGYTF. The CDR3 DNA follows: TGTGCCACCAGTGATAGCGGAACCGGGACAGTCAACTATGGCTACACCTTC.

DNA for the CDR3: TGTGCCAGCAGTTTCCGAAGGGACAGACAATTCACAGATACGCAGTATTTT. It is translated as CASSFRRDRQFTDTQYF. This rearrangement joins TRBV28 to TRBJ2-3; TRBD1 matches 7 bases. The CDR3 covers 17 residues. Germline V gene sequence: CDR1 MDHEN, CDR2 SYDVKM. Trimming cost V 3 bases and J 2 bases; bases outside gene matches: 11.

V and J are TRBV5-6 and TRBJ1-5; D perhaps matches TRBD1 (5 bases). The germline V gene has CDR1 SGHDT and CDR2 YYEEEE. V lost 5 bases, J lost 1 base, and 13 bases lay in between. The CDR3 runs 15 residues. The CDR3 nucleotides read TGTGCCAGCAGTTGGGGGACTGCCAGCAATCAGCCCCAGCATTTT. This translates into CASSWGTASNQPQHF.

This clonotype was detected ten times or more. The rearrangement uses TRBV27 and TRBJ1-5; unclear D gene. V lost 5 bases, J lost 2 bases, and 13 bases lay in between. The CDR3 loop spans 15 amino acids. From germline, CDR1 is MNHEY and CDR2 SMNVEV (reference sequence). The CDR3 spells CASSPFESGNQPQHF. CDR3 nucleotides: TGTGCCAGCAGTCCCTTTGAAAGCGGCAATCAGCCCCAGCATTTT.

This clonotype was picked up a small number of times. V usage is TRBV7-2 and J usage is TRBJ1-1, with unresolved D. The germline V gene encodes CDR1 SGHTA and CDR2 FQGNSA. The CDR3 sequence is 14 residues long. V gave up 5 bases and J gave up 6 bases, with 16 bases separating them. The CDR3 is CASSIGPGVAEAFF. DNA of the CDR3: TGTGCCAGCAGCATAGGACCGGGAGTGGCTGAAGCTTTCTTT.

This clonotype occurred many times. J is TRBJ2-7 and V is TRBV18; TRBD1 matches 9 bases. Looked up from germline, CDR1 is KGHSH and CDR2 is LQKENI. The CDR3 spans 14 residues. Trimming removed 6 bases from V and 3 bases from J; junction bases left unmatched: 6. The DNA for the CDR3 is TGTGCCAGCTCGCGCAAGGGACAGGGCTACGAGCAGTACTTC. This codes for CASSRKGQGYEQYF.